This TCR beta chain was captured by sequencing in a study of regulatory T cells in long-lasting Graves disease (dated by TCRdb to the early 2020s). Describing the broader study: Patients with newly diagnosed Graves' disease had been on antithyroid drugs for under 3 months. Peripheral blood TCR sequencing and RNA sequencing compared persistent Graves' disease patients with newly diagnosed Graves' disease patients. The study was conducted in China and was registered as a clinical trial. A total of about 35 samples underwent TCR sequencing, from 13 patients with persistent Graves' disease and 20 patients with newly diagnosed Graves' disease. Here is what the overall study found, with its caveats: The authors noted that the small sample size was a limitation that may lower accuracy. More public clonotypes were shared among persistent patients (under 3,000) than among newly diagnosed patients (roughly 1,000). Because the primary lesion, thyroid tissue, could not be accessed, the study looked at peripheral blood alone. Sequencing and analysis were limited to the TCR beta chain. Lower TCR Shannon entropy and fewer highly expanded clones were observed in persistent Graves' disease patients than in newly diagnosed patients, which suggested clonal expansion. Preferential use of TRBV28, TRBJ1-2 and TRBJ2-5 was observed in persistent disease, whereas TRBV20-1 and TRBJ2-1 were favored in newly diagnosed disease.

Trimming accounts for 7 bases at V and 7 bases at J, while the number of junction bases matched to no gene is 9. Based on the germline V gene, the CDR1 and CDR2 sequences are SNHLY and FYNNEI. Taken from cysteine to phenylalanine, the CDR3 has 15 residues. Only CDR3 DNA is held: 45 bases, read in frame from base 1. Library construction relied on multiplex PCR. TCRdb lists the instrument as Illumina HiSeq 4000. iRepertoire HTBI primers and Arm-PCR amplification of CDR3 regions were used to construct TCR beta libraries. Before sequencing, the PCR products underwent gel purification. The source study handled its data this way. Gene usage analysis of CDR3 amino acid clonotypes used the approximately 62 TRBV and about 14 TRBJ segments found across samples. COPE and FqMerger were used to merge filtered high-quality paired reads into contigs. BLAST was used to align contigs to IMGT TRBV, TRBD and TRBJ reference genes, and CDR3 was defined according to IMGT. Clonotypes above 0.1% frequency were classified as highly expanded clones. Repertoire diversity was measured by Shannon entropy, and V-J evenness by the Gini coefficient. Clonotypes shared by more than one individual were considered public. Clones were called with MiXCR by TCRdb after fastp trimmed the public reads at Q25, and only in-frame beta chains were retained. CDR3 protein sequences are deduplicated, and each keeps its most common genes and DNA. In this record, the V and J calls reflect TCRdb's handling and not the investigators' own analysis. For this sample there are 420,000 or so distinct CDR3 sequences; about 15% appear just once. The ten most abundant clones make up 20% to 25% of the sample.

About this clonotype itself: What this receptor recognizes is not known. Base qualities are not provided; no much larger clone lies one nucleotide away.

The sample's time point, from its label and the paper: newly diagnosed GD, antithyroid drugs for less than 3 months. For both TCR sequencing and RNA sequencing, RNA was extracted from PBMCs using TRIzol. The diagnosis of Graves' disease was made according to American Thyroid Association guidelines. The patients came from an endocrinology department in Xi'an, China. From each patient, approximately 10 milliliters of peripheral blood was collected into an EDTA anticoagulant tube. Ficoll Paque Plus density gradient separation was used to isolate PBMCs, and no further T cell sorting was performed. An Agilent 2100 Bioanalyzer and agarose gel were used to assess RNA quality, and a NanoDrop 2000 was used to measure RNA concentration. These records were also assigned to another study, of T cells in Graves' hyperthyroidism and ophthalmopathy. The second investigation adds: Stable Graves' hyperthyroidism was defined as the absence of progression to ophthalmopathy over 18 months of follow-up. Hyperthyroidism patients were newly diagnosed, with disease duration under 2 months, and aged 18 to 65 years. Patients with uncontrolled infections, other autoimmune diseases, pregnancy or lactation were excluded. Clinical symptoms, serum thyroxine and TRAb, thyroid ultrasound, and orbital computed tomography formed the basis for the diagnoses. The TCR CDR3 was subjected to a first round of RT-PCR using the HTBI primer set and the Qiagen OneStep RT-PCR kit. Most expanded thyroid clonotypes (frequency above 0.001) were also detected in blood, a finding suggesting that blood repertoires may reflect thyroid immune responses. In cross-validation, a model built on a 13 V-J signature told ophthalmopathy apart from stable hyperthyroidism with approximately 90% sensitivity and approximately 84% specificity, and in testing the same model reached 80%/75%. In validation, progression to ophthalmopathy was predicted by the model with 55% to 71% sensitivity and 72.22% specificity, a median of roughly six months before onset. TCR V-J signatures able to tell the groups apart were searched for in a discovery cohort of 90 to 100 patients, of whom more than 40 had Graves' ophthalmopathy and around 58 had stable Graves' hyperthyroidism. Prospective prediction of ophthalmopathy was tested in an independent validation cohort consisting of roughly 19 hyperthyroidism patients and over 15 patients who later progressed to ophthalmopathy. The 75 to 100 discovery patients were randomly split 7:3 into training and test sets. The study also compared thyroid tissue and blood T-cell repertoires from more than five Graves' hyperthyroidism patients. After sampling, hyperthyroidism patients received methimazole starting at 30 mg daily, and ophthalmopathy patients received high-dose intravenous methylprednisolone. A second multiplex PCR round built the libraries, followed by size selection and purification. Sequencing of the libraries was done on an Illumina HiSeq2000 using paired-end 100 bp reads. SOAPnuke was used to process the raw data, removing reads that contained adapters or uncalled bases, had a mean Phred below 15, or lacked an exact match to the constant primer or identifier. COPE v1.2.5 was used to merge high-quality paired reads, and clonotypes were defined as unique nucleotide sequences. Clonotypes were aligned to IMGT TRBV, TRBD and TRBJ reference segments using MiTCR v1.1. The analysis was restricted to V-J combinations with a frequency above 0.0001, which together covered 98% to 99.2% of the repertoires. The TCS score was defined as the ratio of F50 (clonal expansion) to E x V (chaos), calculated using BLOSUM62-based TCRdist between CDR3 peptides within each V-J. Welch's t-statistics and random forest reduced fewer than 600 V-J features to fewer than 15, which were used in a naive Bayes classifier (R e1071). Sample size was not statistically predetermined, and investigators were not blinded to group allocation. The paper reports TCR Vbeta CDR3 sequencing of over 120 peripheral blood samples: approximately 43 ophthalmopathy, under 85 hyperthyroidism and approximately 17 progressor patients.

The chain couples TRBV2 to TRBJ1-4, with 10 middle bases fitting TRBD1. This TCR was recovered from a woman younger than 35 with Graves disease. Donor details come from another sample of the same person, matched by shared clones. This material consisted of peripheral blood mononuclear cells (PBMCs), taken at new diagnosis, from a patient treated with antithyroid drugs. The CDR3 sequence is CASISQTGGGEKLFF. The nucleotides are TGTGCCAGCATTTCACAGACAGGGGGCGGTGAAAAACTGTTTTTT.